This record looks at one T cell receptor beta chain sequence and its context. Its antigen is not yet known. The sample holds no much larger clone one base away, and base qualities are not on file. These data are taken from a study of T cell responses to AZD1222 COVID-19 vaccine listed by TCRdb under 2021. Background on the whole study: A total of approximately 240 trial participants underwent TCR sequencing, of whom 200 to 220 received two doses of AZD1222 and about 26 received two doses of the MenACWY control vaccine. Enrollment into the trials was organized by age into subgroups of 18-55, 56-69 and 70-plus years, and those subgroups contained roughly 150, 30 and 60 TCR-sequenced participants, respectively. General study outcomes and caveats: Participants were mostly white British and included more females than males, and it was suggested by the authors that clonal diversity may have been underestimated. The 56-69-year group was small, and its depth increase did not reach significance, likely because of low power. CD4 TCRs associated with the vaccine covered the entire spike protein, and the dominant responses were in regions 160-218 and 743-854. No day 14 peak-response samples were available, so repertoires were characterized only after the peak T cell response. Conclusions about previously exposed vaccinees are limited because only a handful of AZD1222 recipients were SARS-CoV-2 seropositive at baseline. A significant rise in spike-specific TCR breadth and depth was observed after two AZD1222 doses relative to day 0 and relative to MenACWY recipients. Epitopes outside the regions mutated in the B.1.351 and B.1.1.7 variants were reportedly recognized by nearly half of the unique spike-specific TCRs.

The CDR3 regions of human TCRbeta chains were subjected to immunosequencing. The source study handled its data this way. TCRs in the repertoires were matched against a reference library of SARS-CoV-2-specific TCRs that had been generated with the MIRA antigen-specificity platform. Breadth was defined as the fraction of unique TCRs that were SARS-CoV-2-associated, and depth was defined as the fraction of total T cells that were SARS-CoV-2-associated. Using the MIRA data, each spike-specific TCR was assigned both to the spike region to which the TCR was reactive and to a CD4 or CD8 class. Log10-transformed breadth and depth values were compared by one-way ANOVA with Sidak's multiple comparisons tests. This immuneACCESS table, as held by TCRdb, lists in-frame sequences with V and J called but not all clones. Of the missing ones, under half trace to an unresolved V gene in checked studies; the others have no known cause. V, J and clone size reflect that table, while D and trimming were determined from the DNA. Counted in this sample were around 58,000 clones; 89% of them appeared once. Jointly, the top ten make up 13% to 15% of the sample.

Taken with the paper, the label for time point translates to: about 28 days (+/-7) after the second vaccine dose. AZD1222 recipients with second doses at about 4 weeks or about 12 weeks were pooled, because spike-specific TCR depth and breadth did not differ between schedules. Samples from vaccinated people were obtained from the UK trials COV001 and COV002, which included a single-blind randomized controlled phase 2/3 trial of AZD1222 (ChAdOx1 nCoV-19) in healthy adults. For TCRbeta chain sequencing, PBMC samples were collected from trial participants at day 0 and at day 28 after the second dose. The clonotype comes from an adult who received the AZD1222 COVID-19 vaccine. Sequencing used peripheral blood, obtained 28 days after the second AZD1222 dose.

The DNA sequence is TGCAGCGCCGGGGACACGGGGAGGGTTTGGGAGCAGTTCTTC. Its protein reads: CSAGDTGRVWEQFF. The chain uses TRBV29-1 and TRBJ2-1; TRBD2 is possibly the D segment (7 matching bases). The germline ends are 23 bases apart after V is trimmed by 7 bases and J by 10 bases. The CDR3 sequence holds 14 residues, the cysteine and phenylalanine included. Just the 42-base CDR3 DNA is kept, in frame starting at base 1. The germline V gene gives CDR1 as SQVTM and CDR2 as ANQGSEA.